This T cell receptor (beta chain) was profiled in a study of beta chain features in type 1 diabetes. V lost 2 bases, J lost 2 bases, and 10 bases lay in between. This CDR3 has 15 residues. Germline V gives CDR1 MNHEY, CDR2 SMNVEV (reference sequence). General study findings and limits: Shorter templates might be favored by PCR, equally in patients and controls. Shortening of TCRB CDR3s, moderate but significant, appeared in all four CD4+ subsets of Type 1 diabetes patients.

Sequenced material consisted of expressed TCRB transcripts (all of the isolated RNA was reverse transcribed). There were approximately 3.5 million reads on average in the naive, central memory and regulatory T cell samples. Generated by immunoSEQ multiplex PCR, the TCRdb table keeps only in-frame clones and is missing some. The sample lists fewer than 200,000 clones, around a tenth occurring once. In this sample, this clone turned up a few times. Its antigen is not identified. This chain uses TRBV27 with TRBJ2-1, with D possibly matching TRBD1 (6 bases). Source material: central memory CD4+ T cells from blood. The receptor was isolated from a man aged 25 to 40 with type 1 diabetes. The CDR3 DNA sequence: TGTGCCAGCAGTTTAAAACAGGGCCCCTACAATGAGCAGTTCTTC. Translated, it gives CASSLKQGPYNEQFF.